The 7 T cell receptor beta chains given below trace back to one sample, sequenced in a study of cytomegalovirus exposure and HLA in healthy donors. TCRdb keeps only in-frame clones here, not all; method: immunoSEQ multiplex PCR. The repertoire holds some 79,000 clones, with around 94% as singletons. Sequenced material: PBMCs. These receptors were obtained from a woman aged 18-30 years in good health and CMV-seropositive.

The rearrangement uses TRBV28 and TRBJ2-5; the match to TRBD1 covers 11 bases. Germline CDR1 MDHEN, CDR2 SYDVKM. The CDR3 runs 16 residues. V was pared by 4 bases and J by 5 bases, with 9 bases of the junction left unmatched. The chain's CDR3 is CASSSGQGAWGETQYF. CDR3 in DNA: TGTGCCAGCAGTTCTGGACAGGGGGCTTGGGGGGAGACCCAGTACTTC. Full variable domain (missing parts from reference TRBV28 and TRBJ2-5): DVKVTQSSRYLVKRTGEKVFLECVQDMDHENMFWYRQDPGLGLRLIYFSYDVKMKEKGDIPEGYSVSREKKERFSLILESASTNQTSMYLCASSSGQGAWGETQYFGPGTRLLVL.

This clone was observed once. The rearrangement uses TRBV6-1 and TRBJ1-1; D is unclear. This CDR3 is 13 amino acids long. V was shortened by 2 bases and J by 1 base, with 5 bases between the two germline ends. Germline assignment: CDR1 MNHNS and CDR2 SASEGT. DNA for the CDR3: TGTGCCAGCAGTGAATTTAGGAACACTGAAGCTTTCTTT. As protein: CASSEFRNTEAFF.

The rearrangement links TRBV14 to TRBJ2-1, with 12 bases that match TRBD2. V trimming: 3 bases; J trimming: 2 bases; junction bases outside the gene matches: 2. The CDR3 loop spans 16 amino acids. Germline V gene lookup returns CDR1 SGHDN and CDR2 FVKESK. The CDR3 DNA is TGTGCCAGCAGCCAGCTAGCGGGGGGGCCCTACAATGAGCAGTTCTTC. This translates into CASSQLAGGPYNEQFF.

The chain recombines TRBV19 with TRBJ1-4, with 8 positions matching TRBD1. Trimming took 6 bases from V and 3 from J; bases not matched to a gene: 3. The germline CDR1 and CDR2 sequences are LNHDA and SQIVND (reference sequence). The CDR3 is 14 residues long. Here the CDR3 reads CASRLTGANEKLFF. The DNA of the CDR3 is TGTGCCAGTAGGTTGACAGGGGCTAATGAAAAACTGTTTTTT.

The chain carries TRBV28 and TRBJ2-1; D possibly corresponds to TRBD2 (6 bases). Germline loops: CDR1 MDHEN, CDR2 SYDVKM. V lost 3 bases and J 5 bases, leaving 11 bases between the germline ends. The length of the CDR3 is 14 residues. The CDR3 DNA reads TGTGCCAGCAGTTTTCTCGCGGGGAACAATGAGCAGTTCTTC. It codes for CASSFLAGNNEQFF.

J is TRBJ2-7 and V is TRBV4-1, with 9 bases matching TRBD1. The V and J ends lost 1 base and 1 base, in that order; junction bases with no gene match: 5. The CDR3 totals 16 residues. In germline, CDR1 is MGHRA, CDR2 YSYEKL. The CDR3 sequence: CASSQGSGTGSYEQYF. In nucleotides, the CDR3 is TGCGCCAGCAGCCAAGGCTCCGGGACAGGGTCCTACGAGCAGTACTTC.

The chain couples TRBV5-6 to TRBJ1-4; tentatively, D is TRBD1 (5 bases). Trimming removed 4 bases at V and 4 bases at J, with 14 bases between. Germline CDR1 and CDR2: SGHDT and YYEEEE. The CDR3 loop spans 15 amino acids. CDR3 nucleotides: TGTGCCAGCAGCCTCGACAGAAGCTTTAATGAAAAACTGTTTTTT. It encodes CASSLDRSFNEKLFF. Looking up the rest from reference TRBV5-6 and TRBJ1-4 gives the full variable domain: DAGVTQSPTHLIKTRGQQVTLRCSPKSGHDTVSWYQQALGQGPQFIFQYYEEEERQRGNFPDRFSGHQFPNYSSELNVNALLLGDSALYLCASSLDRSFNEKLFFGSGTQLSVL.